The clone carrying this T cell receptor beta chain appeared many times. Its target is not known. The CDR3 is 15 residues long. Trimming took 4 bases from V and 7 from J, leaving 16 bases between them. This sample is drawn from a study of early T cells in non-severe SARS-CoV-2 infection. In the study overall: From unsorted whole blood, bulk RNA was sequenced, and the chains remained unpaired. Study-wide points: VDJdb-based matching was biased toward anti-spike CD8 responses and missed private and CD4 specificities.

Individual cDNA molecules were tagged with unique molecular identifiers, the study reported. From the 5' RACE reads, TCRdb called clonotypes with MiXCR, one entry per CDR3 protein. The sample holds 30,000 to 45,000 distinct CDR3 sequences; approximately 4.1% are singletons and the top ten take about a tenth. This chain joins TRBV12-3 or TRBV12-4 and TRBJ1-4, with a weak D call TRBD1 (6 bases). Sequenced input: whole blood. The sequence was obtained from an adult who was a healthcare worker with PCR-confirmed SARS-CoV-2 infection or an uninfected control (not recorded which). The CDR3 region is CASSSNRERGEKLFF. CDR3 nucleotide sequence: TGTGCCAGCAGTTCCAACAGGGAACGGGGTGAAAAACTGTTTTTT.